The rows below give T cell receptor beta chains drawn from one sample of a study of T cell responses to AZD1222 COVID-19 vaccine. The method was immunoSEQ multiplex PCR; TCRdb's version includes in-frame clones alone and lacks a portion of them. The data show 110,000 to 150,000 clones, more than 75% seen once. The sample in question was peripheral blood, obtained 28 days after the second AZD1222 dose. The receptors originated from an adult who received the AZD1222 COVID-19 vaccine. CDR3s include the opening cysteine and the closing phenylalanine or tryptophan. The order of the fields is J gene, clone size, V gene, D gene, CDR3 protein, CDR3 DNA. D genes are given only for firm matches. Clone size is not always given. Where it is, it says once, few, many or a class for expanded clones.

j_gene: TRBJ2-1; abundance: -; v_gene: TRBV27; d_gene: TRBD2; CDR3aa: CASSPSGGAYNEQFF; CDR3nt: TGTGCCAGCAGTCCCAGCGGGGGGGCCTACAATGAGCAGTTCTTC
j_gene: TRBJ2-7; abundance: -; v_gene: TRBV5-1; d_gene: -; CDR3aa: CASSLRSSYEQYF; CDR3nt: TGCGCCAGCAGCTTGCGGAGCTCCTACGAGCAGTACTTC
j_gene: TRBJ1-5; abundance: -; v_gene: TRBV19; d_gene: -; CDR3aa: CASSIDSRSSNQPQHF; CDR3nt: TGTGCCAGTAGTATAGATAGCAGGAGTAGCAATCAGCCCCAGCATTTT
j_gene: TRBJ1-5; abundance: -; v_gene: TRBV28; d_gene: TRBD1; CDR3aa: CASSSLAGTGALSPQHF; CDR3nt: TGTGCCAGCAGTTCTCTTGCCGGGACAGGGGCCCTCTCGCCCCAGCATTTT
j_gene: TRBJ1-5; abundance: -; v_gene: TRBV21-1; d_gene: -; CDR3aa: CASSRSSNQPQHF; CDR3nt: TGTGCCAGCAGCAGGTCGAGCAATCAGCCCCAGCATTTT
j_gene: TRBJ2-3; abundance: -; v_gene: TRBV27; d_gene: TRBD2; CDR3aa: CASSLIAGGRTDTQYF; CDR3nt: TGTGCCAGCAGCCTGATAGCGGGAGGCCGCACAGATACGCAGTATTTT
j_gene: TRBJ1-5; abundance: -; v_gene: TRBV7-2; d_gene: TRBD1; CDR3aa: CASSLESTGQNQPQHF; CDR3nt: TGTGCCAGCAGCTTAGAATCGACAGGGCAAAATCAGCCCCAGCATTTT
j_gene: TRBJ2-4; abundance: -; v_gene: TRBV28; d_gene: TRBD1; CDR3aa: CASSFLRQGKNIQYF; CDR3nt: TGTGCCAGCAGTTTTCTCCGACAGGGAAAAAACATTCAGTACTTC
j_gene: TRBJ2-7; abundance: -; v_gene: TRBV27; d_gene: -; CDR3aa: CASSYKGGDSSGEQYF; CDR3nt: TGTGCCAGCAGTTATAAAGGCGGCGATTCATCAGGCGAGCAGTACTTC
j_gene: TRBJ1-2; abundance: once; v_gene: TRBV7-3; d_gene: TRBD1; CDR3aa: CASSANTGGDGYTF; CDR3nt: TGTGCCAGCAGCGCCAATACAGGGGGGGATGGCTACACCTTC
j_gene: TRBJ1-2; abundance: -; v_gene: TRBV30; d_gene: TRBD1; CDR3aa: CAWQGQGYTF; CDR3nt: TGTGCCTGGCAGGGACAGGGCTACACCTTC
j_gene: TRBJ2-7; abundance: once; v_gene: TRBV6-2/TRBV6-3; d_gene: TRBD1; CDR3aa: CASSPRIGQGLHEQYF; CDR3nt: TGTGCCAGCAGCCCTCGGATCGGACAGGGACTCCACGAGCAGTACTTC
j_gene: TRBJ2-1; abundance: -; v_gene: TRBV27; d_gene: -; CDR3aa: CASGRGGTNEQFF; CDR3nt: TGTGCCAGCGGGCGAGGGGGGACCAATGAGCAGTTCTTC
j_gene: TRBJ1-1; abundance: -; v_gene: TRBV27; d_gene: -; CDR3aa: CASSLGKRGVAEAFF; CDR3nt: TGTGCCAGCAGTTTAGGGAAGAGGGGGGTCGCTGAAGCTTTCTTT
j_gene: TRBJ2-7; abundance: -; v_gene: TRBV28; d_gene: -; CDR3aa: CASSVLGRNYEQYF; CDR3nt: TGTGCCAGCAGTGTCTTGGGGCGGAATTACGAGCAGTACTTC
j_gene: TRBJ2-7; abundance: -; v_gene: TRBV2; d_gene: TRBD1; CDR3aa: CASKSQGESSYEQYF; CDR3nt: TGTGCCAGCAAATCACAGGGGGAGAGCTCCTACGAGCAGTACTTC
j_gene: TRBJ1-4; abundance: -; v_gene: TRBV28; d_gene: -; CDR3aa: CASSPATNEKLFF; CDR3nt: TGTGCCAGTTCTCCTGCAACTAATGAAAAACTGTTTTTT
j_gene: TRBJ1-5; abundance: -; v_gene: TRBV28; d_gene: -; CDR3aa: CASISSPGADSNQPQHF; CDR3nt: TGTGCCAGCATCTCCTCCCCCGGGGCCGATAGCAATCAGCCCCAGCATTTT
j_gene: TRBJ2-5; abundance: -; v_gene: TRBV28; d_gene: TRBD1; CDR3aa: CASSLGTGFQETQYF; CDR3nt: TGTGCCAGCAGTTTAGGGACAGGGTTCCAAGAGACCCAGTACTTC
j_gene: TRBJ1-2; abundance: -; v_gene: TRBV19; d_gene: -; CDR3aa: CASSLPSNYGYTF; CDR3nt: TGTGCCAGTAGTCTCCCCTCGAACTATGGCTACACCTTC
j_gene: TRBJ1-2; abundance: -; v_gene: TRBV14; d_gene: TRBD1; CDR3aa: CASSQDLSDRNYGYTF; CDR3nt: TGTGCCAGCAGCCAAGATCTTTCGGACAGGAACTATGGCTACACCTTC
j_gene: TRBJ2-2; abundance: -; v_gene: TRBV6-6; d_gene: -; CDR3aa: CASRPPGRPNTGELFF; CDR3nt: TGTGCCAGCAGACCCCCGGGACGGCCAAACACCGGGGAGCTGTTTTTT
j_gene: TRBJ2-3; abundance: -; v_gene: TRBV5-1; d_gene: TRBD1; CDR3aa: CASRPYRGSGDTQYF; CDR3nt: TGCGCCAGCAGACCGTACAGGGGGTCAGGAGATACGCAGTATTTT
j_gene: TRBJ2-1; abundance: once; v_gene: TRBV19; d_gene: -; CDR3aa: CASTRTEGPYEQFF; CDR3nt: TGTGCCAGTACCAGAACGGAGGGCCCCTATGAGCAGTTCTTC
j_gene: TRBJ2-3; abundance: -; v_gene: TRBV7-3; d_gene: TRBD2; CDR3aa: CASSGSGGNSDTQYF; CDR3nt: TGTGCCAGCAGCGGGAGCGGGGGAAACTCAGATACGCAGTATTTT
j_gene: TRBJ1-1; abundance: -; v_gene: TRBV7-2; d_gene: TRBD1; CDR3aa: CASSRDRAEAFF; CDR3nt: TGTGCCAGCAGCCGCGACAGGGCTGAAGCTTTCTTT
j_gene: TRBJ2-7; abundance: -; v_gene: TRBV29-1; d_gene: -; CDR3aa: CSVEDDEGAYEQYF; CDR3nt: TGCAGCGTTGAAGACGACGAGGGGGCCTACGAGCAGTACTTC
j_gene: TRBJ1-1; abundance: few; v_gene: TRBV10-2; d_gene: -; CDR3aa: CASSESRELPTEAFF; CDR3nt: TGCGCCAGCAGTGAGTCAAGGGAGTTGCCTACTGAAGCTTTCTTT
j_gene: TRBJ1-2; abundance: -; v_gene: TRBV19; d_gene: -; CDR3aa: CASRQGWGYTF; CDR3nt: TGTGCCAGTAGACAGGGATGGGGCTACACCTTC
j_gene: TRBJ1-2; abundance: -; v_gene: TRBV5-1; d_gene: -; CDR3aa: CASSLWPSGNYGYTF; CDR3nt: TGCGCCAGCAGCTTGTGGCCCTCTGGGAACTATGGCTACACCTTC
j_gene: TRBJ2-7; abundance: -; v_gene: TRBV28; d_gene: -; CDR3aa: CASSRRNKNEQYF; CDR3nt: TGTGCCAGCAGTCGCCGGAATAAGAACGAGCAGTACTTC
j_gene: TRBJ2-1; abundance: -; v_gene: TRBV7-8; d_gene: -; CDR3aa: CASSLEAGPNEQFF; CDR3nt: TGTGCCAGCAGCTTAGAGGCAGGGCCCAATGAGCAGTTCTTC
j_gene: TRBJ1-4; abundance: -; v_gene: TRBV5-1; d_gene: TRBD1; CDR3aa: CASSFLGDSFEKLFF; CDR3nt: TGCGCCAGCAGCTTCCTAGGGGACAGCTTCGAAAAACTGTTTTTT
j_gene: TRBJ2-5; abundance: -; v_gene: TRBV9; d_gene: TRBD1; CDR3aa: CASSVEGQDSWETQYF; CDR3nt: TGTGCCAGCAGCGTAGAGGGACAGGACTCTTGGGAGACCCAGTACTTC
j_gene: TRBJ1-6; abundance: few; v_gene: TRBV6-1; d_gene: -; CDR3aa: CASSDRGGGNSPLHF; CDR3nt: TGTGCCAGCAGTGATAGAGGGGGTGGGAATTCACCCCTCCACTTT
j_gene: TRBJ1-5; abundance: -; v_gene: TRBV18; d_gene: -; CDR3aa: CASSPFETGNSNQPQHF; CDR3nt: TGTGCCAGCTCACCATTTGAAACAGGGAATAGCAATCAGCCCCAGCATTTT
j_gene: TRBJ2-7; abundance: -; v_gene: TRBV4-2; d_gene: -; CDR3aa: CASSQETGSEQYF; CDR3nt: TGTGCCAGCAGCCAAGAAACCGGGTCCGAGCAGTACTTC
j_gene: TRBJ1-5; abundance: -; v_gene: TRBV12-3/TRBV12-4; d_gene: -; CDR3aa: CASAEQGDQPQHF; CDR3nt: TGTGCCAGTGCTGAACAGGGCGACCAGCCCCAGCATTTT
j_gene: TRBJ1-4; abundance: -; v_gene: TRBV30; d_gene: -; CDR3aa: CAWSVHPGAVGEKLFF; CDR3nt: TGTGCCTGGAGTGTACACCCTGGGGCAGTGGGCGAAAAACTGTTTTTT
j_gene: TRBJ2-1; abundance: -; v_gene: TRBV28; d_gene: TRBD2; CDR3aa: CASSSLAGGYNEQFF; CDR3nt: TGTGCCAGCAGTTCCCTAGCGGGGGGTTACAATGAGCAGTTCTTC
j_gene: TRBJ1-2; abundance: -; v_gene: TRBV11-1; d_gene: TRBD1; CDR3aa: CASSSGQGGYTF; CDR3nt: TGTGCCAGCAGCTCCGGACAGGGTGGCTACACCTTC
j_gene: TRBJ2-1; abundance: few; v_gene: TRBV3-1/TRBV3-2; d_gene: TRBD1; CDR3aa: CASSLSGGNEQFF; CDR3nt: TGTGCCAGCAGCCTGTCAGGGGGCAATGAGCAGTTCTTC